This paragraph reports one T cell receptor (beta chain). No cognate antigen has been identified for it. Per-nucleotide qualities are absent, and no much larger clonotype sits a single base away. Via the germline V gene (reference sequence), CDR1 is MNHEY and CDR2 SMNVEV. V is reduced by 2 bases and J by 4 bases, leaving a spacing of 6 bases between them. From cysteine to phenylalanine, the CDR3 is 13 amino acids long. The read is trimmed to its CDR3 DNA, 39 bases read in frame from base 1. In total, fewer than 750 healthy bone marrow donors made up the cohort. Cohort members were all nominally healthy when sampled, although unrecorded immune exposures were likely present. The donor was CMV seronegative and belonged to the group of 320 or so seronegative cohort members. A peripheral blood sample was provided by each donor, and peripheral blood mononuclear cells were used for TCR beta sequencing. Genomic DNA extraction from the blood cell samples was performed with the Qiagen DNeasy Blood Extraction Kit.

The sample belongs to a study of cytomegalovirus exposure and HLA in healthy donors (TCRdb year 2017). About the study as a whole: An earlier analysis of roughly 630 of the donors reported about 290 Gb of sequence data and some 120 million unique TCR beta sequences from 150 million to 200 million T cells. An early release covering over 500 HLA-typed donors comprised around 300 gigabases of sequencing data and around 80 million unique TCR sequences. Of the roughly 400 genotyped donors, 81% were placed in the genetic ancestry cluster associated with self-reported Caucasian donors. The aim of the study was to test whether cataloging public T cell receptors could identify signatures of past pathogen exposure. The T cell repertoires of some 670 subjects were profiled by immunosequencing and related to cytomegalovirus serostatus. Besides the first cohort of roughly 660 subjects, a separate validation cohort made up of over 100 different subjects was used. To predict cytomegalovirus infection status, the study brought together high-throughput TCR immunosequencing, statistical association of individual TCRs with disease status, and machine learning. In a later analysis, previously published TCR beta repertoires from fewer than 750 donors were re-analyzed and high-resolution HLA genotyping was added so that TCR occurrence patterns could be studied. In the later analysis, no new phenotypic data were used to find candidate immune exposures; instead, reliance was placed on TCR beta sequences and their occurrence across donors. In an earlier analysis of 550 to 700 of the donors, high-throughput TCR beta sequencing was used to judge whether each TCR beta V gene segment behaved as functional or pseudogenic. Alongside the repertoire data, information on donor age, sex, ethnicity and CMV serostatus was compiled. Genome-wide SNP genotypes for about 55% of the 666 donors were used in a later genetic analysis, which treated that subset as a discovery cohort. All discovery cohort repertoires had been generated on a single sequencing platform. HLA typing included class I and class II loci at four-digit resolution. The number of typed donors differed by locus: about 629-630 for A, B, C, DRB1 and DQB1; 500 to 550 for DQA1; roughly 600 for DPA1; and around 490 for DPB1. Several DR-DQ haplotypes were treated as single units for association and clustering because of strong linkage in the cohort. Among roughly 400 genotyped donors of the cohort, an average of around 220,000 unique TCR beta nucleotide sequences was sequenced per donor, of which about 18% were non-productive. The investigation overall reported the following: Around 16 rarely observed V segments, including chromosome 9 orphons, were excluded from the earlier analysis of just under 600 of the donors because counts were too low. Most CMV-associated TCR beta chains appeared to be HLA-restricted in a later analysis, and the HLA associations seemed to be driven largely by CMV exposure. When HLA alleles, especially DR and DQ, strongly co-occurred, TCR associations were difficult to assign to individual alleles. Because HLA typing was unavailable for some donors at each locus, only the typed subset was used in association tests. A further reported finding was that TCR beta sequences accurately predicted the HLA-A and HLA-B alleles for most subjects in the first cohort. Specific HLA alleles were associated with roughly 16,000 TCR beta sequences at a false discovery rate of 0.05 in a later analysis. In this cohort, only TCR beta chains were sequenced, and detectable features were limited by the absence of alpha or paired-chain data. The only immune exposure information available for the cohort was CMV serostatus. A later analysis reported that several top co-occurrence clusters appeared linked to parvovirus B19, influenza, CMV and Epstein-Barr virus. The classifier was reported to diagnose cytomegalovirus status with high specificity and sensitivity in both the original and validation cohorts. V-gene and J-gene trimming of TCR beta chains was associated with a missense DCLRE1C variant in a later genetic analysis, and the association was replicated in an independent cohort. Some IMGT-functional V segments, including TRBV6-2 and TRBV6-3, could not be distinguished by the 87-base-pair reads and were therefore excluded. Correlated functional status among segregating V segments might reflect linkage disequilibrium, but an unknown experimental factor could not be ruled out. In vitro tests confirmed that three of the cytomegalovirus-associated TCR beta chains recognize cytomegalovirus antigens. It was suggested by the authors that the approach could potentially be generalized to other disease states and immunological phenotypes. Compared with the roughly 670-donor mean, donors in an Asian-associated ancestry cluster had fewer N-insertions in productive TCRs, according to a later genetic analysis. Most TCR sequences were observed very rarely across donors, whereas some public TCRs were present in many individuals. Roughly uniform sequencing depth across donors was assumed in presence/absence analyses, although this assumption may not hold. Broadly in line with IMGT annotations, most TCR beta V segments showed up in productive rearrangements about 87% or about 30% of the time in an earlier analysis of roughly 590 of the donors. According to a later analysis, TCR association rates differed among HLA loci, with DRB1 alleles showing the most associated TCRs and HLA-C alleles showing the fewest. A cluster of highly shared sequence variants was judged likely to represent a technical artifact of the sequencing pipeline. In a later analysis, HLA-associated TCR beta chains showed more clonal expansion and lower generation probabilities than non-associated chains that were equally common. The study gave a list of 150 to 200 TCR beta chains associated with cytomegalovirus.

The method behind the library was the immunoSEQ multiplex PCR assay. The multiplex PCR relied on a mix of 60 forward primers for TCR Vbeta segments and 13 reverse primers for TCR Jbeta segments. Amplification of the CDR3 region of rearranged TCR beta genes was performed with a multiplex PCR assay on genomic DNA. The amplified TCR beta libraries were sequenced on the Illumina HiSeq System as 87-base-pair reads. The paper's data handling went like this. Across the roughly 670 repertoires, a later analysis counted roughly 84 million unique TCR beta chains, 9.5 million to 12 million of which were shared by at least two donors. To remove PCR and sequencing errors, raw reads were error-corrected and collapsed into unique sequences using a nearest-neighbor algorithm that merged closely related sequences. CDR3 sequences were aligned to IMGT reference sequences to assign V, D and J gene segments. For a sequence to be retained, a match of at least six nucleotides to both a V gene segment and a J gene segment was required. A rearrangement counted as productive if the CDR3 had no stop codons and remained in frame with V and J, and every other rearrangement counted as non-productive. Following IMGT convention, CDR3 was defined as the stretch from the second conserved V-encoded cysteine to the conserved J-encoded phenylalanine. The earlier analysis of 550 to 650 of the donors excluded any sequence lacking an unambiguous match to a single V gene segment. In an earlier analysis of about 590 of the donors, a V segment was called functional when productive rearrangements were above 56.7%, and segregating when the standard deviation between donors exceeded 5%. A statistical classification framework was developed to diagnose cytomegalovirus status using the catalog of TCR beta chain sequences. V and J gene assignment, in a later analysis, came from comparing TCR nucleotide sequences with IMGT/GENE-DB human TR gene sequences. A later analysis assigned CDR3 sequences and most-parsimonious VDJ recombination scenarios with the TCRdist pipeline. In a later analysis, every TCR beta chain was defined by the combination of its CDR3 amino acid sequence and its V-gene family, and reads without a unique V-gene family were dropped. As a way to deal with suspected cross-contamination and a sequencing artifact, a later analysis dropped 500 to 700 nucleotide sequences that were highly shared and had low generation probability. In a later analysis, a clonal expansion index was calculated for each public chain from normalized within-repertoire ranks of inferred template counts. In a later analysis, generation probabilities were computed with a VDJ recombination model fitted to out-of-frame rearrangements, and the resulting probabilities were checked against IGoR. In a later analysis, TCR-TCR, TCR-HLA and TCR-CMV co-occurrence was scored with hypergeometric tests, and a repertoire-size bias correction was applied to TCR pairs. False discovery rates were estimated in a later analysis by permuting HLA or CMV assignments 20 times. A later analysis grouped co-occurring TCRs with DBSCAN, adding TCRdist sequence similarity when clustering within HLA-allele-positive subsets. Repertoires with fewer than 30,000 or more than 120,000 public chains were left out of co-occurrence clustering, as were five repertoires with anomalous nucleotide sharing. TCRdb mirrors the immuneACCESS table, restricted to in-frame sequences. Some clones are absent from its copies; in checked studies, under half trace to an unresolved V gene, and the reason for the others is unknown. The DNA was the basis for D and trimming; V, J and clone size are from that table. The sample table records over 150,000 clones; around 75% of these occur just once. The ten largest clones represent 2.9% of the sample.

This receptor was obtained from a male donor in good health and CMV-seronegative. Sequenced: PBMCs. Here the chain combines TRBV27 and TRBJ2-4; no D gene is confidently identified. The CDR3 has the sequence CASSLNRKNIQYF. The sequenced DNA: TGTGCCAGCAGTTTAAACAGAAAAAACATTCAGTACTTC.